The 23 T cell receptor beta chains reported below all come from one sample, sequenced in a study of human CD8 memory T cell subsets. It was UMI-labeled 5' RACE by which the TCR beta libraries were made. TCRdb reanalyzed the 5' RACE reads and collapses them to one entry per CDR3 protein, without DNA. The table lists under 8,500 distinct CDR3 sequences. The material sequenced was CD8+ stem-like memory T cells (TSCM and TCM) sorted from PBMCs. Subset given: stem-like memory CD8 T cells (TSTEM), CCR7+ PD-1- TIGIT-. The receptors originated from a human donor in good health.

This chain uses TRBV3-1 with TRBJ2-1. This CDR3 has 16 amino acids. The germline gives CDR1 LGHDT, CDR2 YNNKEL (reference sequence). CDR3: CASSQDGRAFYNEQFF.

The chain employs TRBV19 and TRBJ2-4; the TRBD2 assignment by TCRdb is unverifiable without DNA. CDR1 is LNHDA and CDR2 is SQIVND in the germline V gene (reference sequence). CDR3 length equals 15 residues. The CDR3 loop is CASSPGLAGQGIQYF.

The chain joins TRBV29-1 to TRBJ2-1; lacking DNA, the TRBD2 call made by TCRdb goes unchecked. Germline CDR1 SQVTM, CDR2 ANQGSEA. This CDR3 spans 13 amino acids. CDR3 protein: CSVLELAVNEQFF.

V and J are TRBV9 and TRBJ2-1; without DNA, the TCRdb call of TRBD1 cannot be checked. The CDR3 has 15 amino acids. CDR1 is SGDLS, CDR2 YYNGEE, per germline. The CDR3 region is CASSAASDSYNEQFF. The entire variable domain, with the rest obtained from reference TRBV9 and TRBJ2-1, is as follows: DSGVTQTPKHLITATGQRVTLRCSPRSGDLSVYWYQQSLDQGLQFLIQYYNGEERAKGNILERFSAQQFPDLHSELNLSSLELGDSALYFCASSAASDSYNEQFFGPGTRLTVL.

According to its frequency, this clonotype is medium-sized (0.01 to 0.1%). The J gene is TRBJ2-3, the V gene TRBV7-6; TCRdb picks TRBD2, but there is no DNA to check that call. The CDR3 runs to 18 residues. Germline V gives CDR1 SGHVS, CDR2 FNYEAQ. The CDR3 region is CASSLGSGRAILTDTQYF.

The chain uses TRBV3-1 and TRBJ2-1; TCRdb's D gene call, TRBD2, goes unchecked for lack of DNA. The germline gives CDR1 LGHDT, CDR2 YNNKEL (reference sequence). The CDR3 is 16 amino acids. CDR3 sequence: CASSRGTTPYPDEQFF.

The chain joins TRBV4-1 to TRBJ1-2; lacking DNA, the TRBD1 call made by TCRdb goes unchecked. The CDR3 is 16 residues long. Germline V gene data show CDR1 as MGHRA and CDR2 as YSYEKL. The CDR3 loop is CASSLSGQGSGNGYTF.

The V call is TRBV7-9, the J call TRBJ2-7; TCRdb's D call, TRBD2, is unchecked because there is no DNA. The CDR3 is made up of 15 amino acids. CDR1 and CDR2 (germline): SEHNR, FQNEAQ (reference sequence). This chain's CDR3 is CASSLSATSGNEQYF.

J is TRBJ2-1 and V is TRBV5-1; TCRdb designates TRBD1, a call that cannot be tested without DNA. Germline CDR1 SGHRS, CDR2 YFSETQ. This CDR3 contains 14 residues. This chain's CDR3 is CASSLDAGVNEQFF.

J is TRBJ2-1 and V is TRBV10-1. The length of the CDR3 is 14 residues. The V gene's germline CDR1 is WNHNN and CDR2 SYGVQD (reference sequence). The CDR3 protein is CASSESTAMNEQFF.

The rearrangement uses TRBV15 and TRBJ2-1; TCRdb indicates TRBD1, and absent DNA this call remains unverified. Germline assignment: CDR1 LNHNV and CDR2 YYDKDF (reference sequence). The CDR3 has 15 residues. CDR3 sequence reads: CATSRDPEEYNEQFF. Based on the CDR3 plus reference TRBV15 and TRBJ2-1, the full variable domain is DAMVIQNPRYQVTQFGKPVTLSCSQTLNHNVMYWYQQKSSQAPKLLFHYYDKDFNNEADTPDNFQSRRPNTSFCFLDIRSPGLGDTAMYLCATSRDPEEYNEQFFGPGTRLTVL.

This chain joins TRBV12-3 or TRBV12-4 and TRBJ2-4; TCRdb outputs TRBD2, but without DNA this stays unchecked. The CDR3 totals 14 residues. The CDR3 is CASSLGLGGNIQYF.

This CDR3 reads CATSGTSDTDTQYF. This sequence joins TRBV15 and TRBJ2-3; with no DNA, the TCRdb D assignment of TRBD2 cannot be verified. The CDR3 has 14 residues. CDR1 is LNHNV, CDR2 YYDKDF, per germline (reference sequence).

V and J are TRBV27 and TRBJ2-2. The CDR3 runs 14 residues. CDR1 is MNHEY and CDR2 is SMNVEV in the germline V gene (reference sequence). Here the CDR3 reads CASSEIANTGELFF.

This clonotype is called medium-sized based on its frequency. V gene TRBV5-1 combines with J gene TRBJ2-7; TCRdb outputs TRBD1, but without DNA this stays unchecked. Germline V gene sequence: CDR1 SGHRS, CDR2 YFSETQ. The CDR3 spans 13 residues. CDR3: CASSQGQIYEQYF.

The V gene is TRBV19, the J gene TRBJ1-1. The CDR3 is made up of 12 amino acids. Germline V gives CDR1 LNHDA, CDR2 SQIVND (reference sequence). CDR3 amino acids: CASSGATPKAFF.

CDR3 in amino acids: CASSSLAGDSYEQYF. V usage is TRBV28 and J usage is TRBJ2-7; no DNA is available, so the TRBD2 call from TCRdb remains unchecked. The CDR3 loop spans 15 amino acids. Germline V gene lookup returns CDR1 MDHEN and CDR2 SYDVKM.

The chain links TRBV3-1 to TRBJ2-2; the D call from TCRdb, TRBD1, cannot be confirmed without DNA. Germline CDR1 and CDR2: LGHDT and YNNKEL (reference sequence). This CDR3 region has 14 residues. This CDR3 reads CASSPRQYTGELFF. Variable domain in full (rest from reference TRBV3-1 and TRBJ2-2): DTAVSQTPKYLVTQMGNDKSIKCEQNLGHDTMYWYKQDSKKFLKIMFSYNNKELIINETVPNRFSPKSPDKAHLNLHINSLELGDSAVYFCASSPRQYTGELFFGEGSRLTVL.

V and J are TRBV7-8 and TRBJ1-5; TCRdb returns TRBD1, unconfirmable since there is no DNA. This CDR3 comprises 15 residues. Germline values: CDR1 SGHVS, CDR2 FQNEAQ. The CDR3 sequence: CASSRTGGSNQPQHF.

The chain employs TRBV13 and TRBJ1-2. CDR1 PRHDT and CDR2 FYEKMQ come from the germline V gene (reference sequence). This CDR3 has 15 amino acids. The CDR3 spells CASSSGGASNYGYTF.

V is TRBV29-1 and J is TRBJ2-3; absent DNA, TCRdb's TRBD2 call cannot be checked. The CDR3 is 16 amino acids. Germline values: CDR1 SQVTM, CDR2 ANQGSEA. CDR3: CSVELSSGILSDTQYF.

This chain joins TRBV19 and TRBJ2-7; absent DNA, TCRdb's TRBD2 call cannot be checked. Looked up from germline, CDR1 is LNHDA and CDR2 is SQIVND (reference sequence). The CDR3 is 15 residues long. Here the CDR3 reads CASSIKALSSYEQYF.

The gene calls are TRBV11-2 and TRBJ2-5; there is no DNA to check the TCRdb D call of TRBD2. The germline V gene has CDR1 SGHAT and CDR2 FQNNGV. This CDR3 region has 18 residues. The CDR3 loop reads CASSLNFGLAGEQETQYF. The whole variable domain, remainder taken from reference TRBV11-2 and TRBJ2-5, is EAGVAQSPRYKIIEKRQSVAFWCNPISGHATLYWYQQILGQGPKLLIQFQNNGVVDDSQLPKDRFSAERLKGVDSTLKIQPAKLEDSAVYLCASSLNFGLAGEQETQYFGPGTRLLVL.